The rows below give T cell receptor beta chains drawn from one sample of a study of cytomegalovirus exposure and HLA in healthy donors. TCRdb keeps only in-frame clones here, not all; method: immunoSEQ multiplex PCR. The table records 50,000 to 55,000 clones, around 85% of them present only once. The sample consisted of PBMCs. These receptors all stem from a boy younger than 18 in good health and CMV-seropositive. Both conserved end residues are part of each CDR3. D genes are given only for firm matches. Rows may omit the clone size; those that give it use once, few, many or a size class.

TGTGCTAGCAGCCTCGACTCTTACAATGAGCAGTTCTTC,CASSLDSYNEQFF,TRBV7-7,-,TRBJ2-1,-
TGTGCCAGCAGCTTTGCGGCGGGCTCCTACGAGCAGTACTTC,CASSFAAGSYEQYF,TRBV5-6,-,TRBJ2-7,once
TGCGCCAGCAGCTTGAGCCGGGACTTCGGAGAGCAGTTCTTC,CASSLSRDFGEQFF,TRBV5-1,-,TRBJ2-1,once
TGCGCCAGCAGCCAAGATTCCCTGTCAGGGAAGGATCAGCCCCAGCATTTT,CASSQDSLSGKDQPQHF,TRBV4-1,-,TRBJ1-5,-
TGTGCCAGCAGCGCGCGGACTAGCGGGGGAGAGACCCAGTACTTC,CASSARTSGGETQYF,TRBV9,TRBD2,TRBJ2-5,-
TGTGCCAGCAGTGGCCTGTCGGAGGCGGTCTTTGGTAATGAGCAGTTCTTC,CASSGLSEAVFGNEQFF,TRBV25-1,-,TRBJ2-1,once
TGTGCCAGCAGTGCAGGGCGGAAGAATCAGCCCCAGCATTTT,CASSAGRKNQPQHF,TRBV6-5,-,TRBJ1-5,-
TGCGCCAGCGCCGGGTGGGAAGAGACCCAGTACTTC,CASAGWEETQYF,TRBV4-1,-,TRBJ2-5,-
TGCGCCAGCAGAAAGTTCGAGGGAGGAAACATTCAGTACTTC,CASRKFEGGNIQYF,TRBV5-1,-,TRBJ2-4,-
TGTGCCAGCAGCTTAACAGCGGAGAACACTGAAGCTTTCTTT,CASSLTAENTEAFF,TRBV7-2,-,TRBJ1-1,-
TGTGCCAGCAGTTATCAGGGTAGGGATACCGAAGCTTTCTTT,CASSYQGRDTEAFF,TRBV6-5,-,TRBJ1-1,-